One sample yielded the 26 T cell receptor beta chains listed below, sequenced in a study of cytotoxic CD8 clonotypes in ibrutinib-treated CLL. Clones were read by immunoSEQ multiplex PCR, and TCRdb kept only the in-frame ones, dropping some. The table includes some 150,000 clones, about 76% detected once. Sample: PBMCs, taken after 24 months of ibrutinib treatment. Every receptor here comes from a human donor with chronic lymphocytic leukemia.

The rearrangement links TRBV28 to TRBJ2-3; 7 positions match TRBD1. The CDR3 is 15 amino acids. CDR1 is MDHEN, CDR2 SYDVKM, per germline. Trimming cost V 6 bases and J 3 bases; bases outside gene matches: 9. DNA of the CDR3: TGTGCCAGCAGCACCCGGGACAGTTATACAGATACGCAGTATTTT. This sequence encodes CASSTRDSYTDTQYF.

The chain employs TRBV9 and TRBJ2-2; the D is unclear. Trimming took off 4 bases at V and 8 bases at J, with 12 bases between the two ends. Germline V CDR1 and CDR2: SGDLS, YYNGEE. The CDR3 length is 13 residues. The CDR3 region is CASSPTEQGELFF. CDR3 DNA sequence: TGTGCCAGCAGCCCAACGGAACAGGGGGAGCTGTTTTTT.

The J gene is TRBJ2-1, the V gene TRBV11-2; 11 nucleotides align to TRBD2. Losses at the gene ends were 3 bases for V and 4 bases for J; bases not matched to a gene: 2. Per the germline V gene, CDR1 is SGHAT and CDR2 is FQNNGV. This CDR3 region has 15 residues. The CDR3 region is CASSLGTSGYNEQFF. The CDR3 DNA follows: TGTGCCAGCAGCTTGGGGACTAGCGGATACAATGAGCAGTTCTTC.

The chain combines TRBV11-2 with TRBJ2-4; D ambiguous. The ends were cut back, 1 base at V and 0 bases at J, with 7 bases in the middle. Germline lookup yields CDR1 SGHAT and CDR2 FQNNGV. This CDR3 comprises 15 residues. CDR3 loop: CASSLVGLAKNIQYF. CDR3 bases: TGTGCCAGCAGCTTAGTGGGCCTAGCCAAAAACATTCAGTACTTC.

V gene TRBV6-6 combines with J gene TRBJ1-3; weak D call: TRBD1 (5 bases). The germline CDR1 and CDR2 sequences are MNHNY and SVGAGI (reference sequence). CDR3 length: 14 amino acids. V gave up 6 bases and J gave up 4 bases, with 13 bases separating them. In nucleotides, the CDR3 is TGTGCCAGCAGCCGGGACCCTGAGGGAAACACCATATATTTT. Protein sequence: CASSRDPEGNTIYF.

This clone was found once. The chain employs TRBV7-8 and TRBJ1-2; 10 nucleotides match TRBD1. In germline, CDR1 is SGHVS, CDR2 FQNEAQ. Trimming took 10 bases from V and 14 from J; bases not matched to a gene: 10. The CDR3 sequence is 11 residues long. As DNA, the CDR3 is TGTGCCACCACCCGGGGACAGGGGAAAACCTTC. Its protein is CATTRGQGKTF.

The rearrangement uses TRBV7-2 and TRBJ2-6; D possibly corresponds to TRBD1 (6 bases). This CDR3 has 19 amino acids. Germline V lookup: CDR1 SGHTA, CDR2 FQGNSA. V was cut by 1 base and J by 0 bases, with 16 bases left in between. The CDR3 DNA is TGTGCCAGCAGCTTAGGGGGCGCAGGGGCCTACTCTGGGGCCAACGTCCTGACTTTC. Protein: CASSLGGAGAYSGANVLTF.

This chain joins TRBV28 and TRBJ1-2; 7 bases are a match to TRBD1. Germline-derived CDR1 and CDR2 are MDHEN and SYDVKM. CDR3 length equals 14 residues. V trimming: 1 base; J trimming: 6 bases; junction bases outside the gene matches: 5. CDR3 residues: CASSLYLDRDGYTF. CDR3 DNA sequence: TGTGCCAGCAGTTTATATCTCGACAGGGATGGCTACACCTTC.

This clone was seen just once. The rearrangement uses TRBV5-3 and TRBJ2-7, with D unresolved. TRBV5-3 is recorded as an ORF, its role being uncertain. This CDR3 comprises 13 residues. The V end lost 1 base, the J end lost 4 bases, and 9 bases lay between the germline ends. CDR3 sequence: CARSLPLRYEQYF. As DNA, the CDR3 is TGTGCCAGAAGCTTGCCCCTTAGGTACGAGCAGTACTTC.

The V and J genes are TRBV5-6 and TRBJ2-7; 9 nucleotides line up with TRBD1. Trimming at V came to 3 bases and at J to 3 bases, leaving 7 bases not matched to a gene. Germline V CDR1 and CDR2: SGHDT, YYEEEE. The length of the CDR3 is 15 residues. The CDR3 here is CASSSGGTGYYEQYF. DNA of the CDR3: TGTGCCAGCAGCTCCGGCGGGACAGGGTACTACGAGCAGTACTTC. Full variable domain (remainder filled in from reference TRBV5-6 and TRBJ2-7): DAGVTQSPTHLIKTRGQQVTLRCSPKSGHDTVSWYQQALGQGPQFIFQYYEEEERQRGNFPDRFSGHQFPNYSSELNVNALLLGDSALYLCASSSGGTGYYEQYFGPGTRLTVT.

The rearrangement joins TRBV7-2 to TRBJ1-5; D is perhaps TRBD1 (5 bases). The CDR3 sequence is 17 residues long. Trimming left V 6 bases short and J 7 bases short, with 25 bases between. From germline, CDR1 is SGHTA and CDR2 FQGNSA. This CDR3 reads CASSPIGGWGNSQPQHF. Written as DNA, the CDR3 is TGTGCCAGCAGTCCAATCGGGGGATGGGGGAATTCGCAGCCCCAGCATTTT.

The rearrangement joins TRBV7-2 to TRBJ2-3; D gene unclear. This CDR3 has 12 residues. V shed 6 bases and J shed 6 bases, with 10 bases lying between them. Looked up from germline, CDR1 is SGHTA and CDR2 is FQGNSA. CDR3 coding DNA: TGTGCCAGCAGTCCTTCTCTGGATACGCAGTATTTT. Amino acid sequence: CASSPSLDTQYF. The variable domain in full, completed from reference TRBV7-2 and TRBJ2-3, reads GAGVSQSPSNKVTEKGKDVELRCDPISGHTALYWYRQSLGQGLEFLIYFQGNSAPDKSGLPSDRFSAERTGGSVSTLTIQRTQQEDSAVYLCASSPSLDTQYFGPGTRLTVL.

This chain uses TRBV7-2 with TRBJ2-5; D gene ambiguous. Germline lookup yields CDR1 SGHTA and CDR2 FQGNSA. The CDR3 is 13 amino acids. The V end lost 1 base, the J end lost 1 base, and 4 bases lay between the germline ends. The CDR3 DNA sequence: TGTGCCAGCAGCTTAGTCCCCCAAGAGACCCAGTACTTC. It codes for CASSLVPQETQYF. Full variable domain (outside the CDR3, taken from reference TRBV7-2 and TRBJ2-5): GAGVSQSPSNKVTEKGKDVELRCDPISGHTALYWYRQSLGQGLEFLIYFQGNSAPDKSGLPSDRFSAERTGGSVSTLTIQRTQQEDSAVYLCASSLVPQETQYFGPGTRLLVL.

This clone was observed at least ten times. Sequence at one end of the junction differs from germline and may be a read error. The gene calls are TRBV29-1 and TRBJ1-1; D uncertain. CDR1 and CDR2 (germline): SQVTM, ANQGSEA. This CDR3 has 10 amino acids. This CDR3 reads CSGGNTEAFF. CDR3 nucleotides: TGCAGCGGCGGGAACACCGAAGCTTTCTTT.

CDR3 sequence: CASSIRTAWATQYF. The CDR3 DNA follows: TGTGCCAGCAGCATCCGGACAGCCTGGGCTACGCAGTATTTT. This rearrangement joins TRBV7-9 to TRBJ2-3, with D possibly being TRBD1 (6 bases). In germline, CDR1 is SEHNR, CDR2 FQNEAQ (reference sequence). V dropped 5 bases and J dropped 8 bases, with 17 bases sitting between them. The CDR3 is 14 residues long.

CDR3 sequence reads: CASSPMEGPYEQYF. The CDR3 coding sequence is TGTGCCAGCTCACCAATGGAGGGCCCCTACGAGCAGTACTTC. V usage is TRBV18 and J usage is TRBJ2-7; TRBD2 might be the D (6 bases). The germline V gene has CDR1 KGHSH and CDR2 LQKENI. With 2 bases removed from V and 2 bases from J, the gap between germline ends came to 10 bases. The CDR3 loop spans 14 amino acids.

V usage is TRBV2 and J usage is TRBJ2-5, with D tentatively TRBD2 (5 bases). The CDR3 consists of 13 residues. CDR1 and CDR2 (germline): SNHLY, FYNNEI. Trimming pared 6 bases from V and 4 bases from J, leaving 12 bases between. Written as DNA, the CDR3 is TGTGCCAGCAGGCGGGTTCGGGCAGAGACCCAGTACTTC. Amino acid sequence: CASRRVRAETQYF.

V is TRBV28 and J is TRBJ2-7; 9 positions match TRBD2. Germline V gives CDR1 MDHEN, CDR2 SYDVKM. The junction had 22 bases not matched to a gene; V was cut back by 2 bases and J by 2 bases. The CDR3 loop spans 21 amino acids. This CDR3 reads CASSLGAGGAPRLAATYEQYF. DNA of the CDR3: TGTGCCAGCAGTTTAGGGGCCGGGGGGGCCCCTAGACTAGCGGCAACCTACGAGCAGTACTTC.

The V call is TRBV6-6, the J call TRBJ1-6, with TRBD1 matching over 9 bases. The CDR3 extends over 14 amino acids. Germline V gene data show CDR1 as MNHNY and CDR2 as SVGAGI (reference sequence). V lost 7 bases to trimming and J lost 8 bases; unmatched junction nucleotides: 6. The CDR3 loop reads CASIPGQGYSPLHF. CDR3 coding DNA: TGTGCCAGCATCCCGGGACAGGGCTATTCACCCCTCCACTTT.

V usage is TRBV4-1 and J usage is TRBJ1-1; 9 positions match TRBD1. The CDR3 contains 17 residues. Germline CDR1 MGHRA, CDR2 YSYEKL. J lost 5 bases, V lost 1 base, and 11 bases had no gene match. CDR3 residues: CASSQGVTGGVETEAFF. The CDR3 DNA reads as TGCGCCAGCAGCCAAGGGGTAACAGGGGGCGTAGAGACTGAAGCTTTCTTT.

This rearrangement joins TRBV4-2 to TRBJ2-2; perhaps D is TRBD1 or TRBD2 (7 bases each). The germline V and J ends were trimmed by 10 bases and 10 bases, with 19 bases remaining between them. Germline assignment: CDR1 LGHNA and CDR2 YNFKEQ. The length of the CDR3 is 13 residues. The CDR3 region is CATRGGDRVELFF. The CDR3 coding sequence is TGTGCCACCAGGGGGGGAGACCGGGTGGAGCTGTTTTTT.

This chain uses TRBV2 with TRBJ1-5; D is unclear. The V gene's germline CDR1 is SNHLY and CDR2 FYNNEI. The CDR3 has 15 amino acids. V shed 1 base and J shed 4 bases, with 11 bases lying between them. The CDR3 nucleotides read TGTGCCAGCAGTGAAGGGATGCGGCAGAATCAGCCCCAGCATTTT. Its translation: CASSEGMRQNQPQHF.

The rearrangement joins TRBV28 to TRBJ2-1; 8 bases agree with TRBD2. Germline lookup yields CDR1 MDHEN and CDR2 SYDVKM. CDR3 length equals 17 residues. Trimming took 2 bases from V and 7 from J; bases not matched to a gene: 13. The CDR3 loop reads CASSLTPGSGGRNEQFF. The DNA for the CDR3 is TGTGCCAGCAGTTTAACTCCGGGGAGCGGGGGCCGGAATGAGCAGTTCTTC. The whole variable domain, remainder taken from reference TRBV28 and TRBJ2-1, is DVKVTQSSRYLVKRTGEKVFLECVQDMDHENMFWYRQDPGLGLRLIYFSYDVKMKEKGDIPEGYSVSREKKERFSLILESASTNQTSMYLCASSLTPGSGGRNEQFFGPGTRLTVL.

This sequence joins TRBV11-1 and TRBJ1-1; D not resolved. V was shortened by 1 base and J by 4 bases, with 10 bases between the two germline ends. CDR3 length: 14 amino acids. Germline CDR1 reads SGHAT; CDR2 reads FQDESV (reference sequence). The CDR3 region is CASSLGGWGTEAFF. CDR3 nucleotides: TGTGCCAGCAGCTTAGGGGGTTGGGGCACTGAAGCTTTCTTT.

This clone appeared many times. V is TRBV5-1 and J is TRBJ2-7, with a weak D call TRBD1 (5 bases). The CDR3 runs to 14 residues. Germline loops: CDR1 SGHRS, CDR2 YFSETQ. The ends were cut back, 0 bases at V and 0 bases at J, with 7 bases in the middle. The CDR3 coding sequence is TGCGCCAGCAGCTTGGGGGGCAGCTCCTACGAGCAGTACTTC. Translated, it gives CASSLGGSSYEQYF.

This clone was picked up one time. The chain recombines TRBV30 with TRBJ1-2; TRBD1 might be the D (5 bases). Germline V gene data show CDR1 as GTSNPN and CDR2 as SVGIG (reference sequence). The CDR3 sequence is 15 residues long. Trimming took off 5 bases at V and 3 bases at J, with 19 bases between the two ends. The CDR3 nucleotides read TGTGCCTGGGGGTCCCCTGCAGGGTCCCACTATGGCTACACCTTC. This sequence encodes CAWGSPAGSHYGYTF.